What follows are 16 T cell receptor beta chains derived from one specimen sequenced in a study of breast tumors, draining lymph nodes, adjacent tissues. TCRdb analysed the multiplex PCR reads with MiXCR anew, one entry per CDR3 protein. Of fewer than 200,000 distinct CDR3 sequences listed, roughly a third are singletons. The lymph nodes were axillary draining lymph nodes from breast cancer patients. Sequences were obtained from axillary lymph node tissue. The receptors were sampled from a female donor with breast cancer. Some clones in this sample may be carry-over from other donors' samples.

Concerning this clonotype: A read error may be the cause here, since a much bigger clone is one base away. The chain joins TRBV27 to TRBJ2-7; D is perhaps TRBD2 (6 bases). Germline V gene lookup returns CDR1 MNHEY and CDR2 SMNVEV (reference sequence). This CDR3 has 14 amino acids. Trimming stripped 6 bases from V and 7 bases from J, with 19 bases between. CDR3 DNA sequence: TGTGCCAGCAGGATCACCGGGGGAGCAGGAGAGCAGTACTTC. Encoded protein: CASRITGGAGEQYF.

This clonotype was seen many times. The chain recombines TRBV2 with TRBJ1-2, with D possibly TRBD1 on 6 matching bases. The CDR3 has 14 residues. The germline CDR1 and CDR2 sequences are SNHLY and FYNNEI. CDR3 amino acids: CVYLQGSGGYGYTF. Written as DNA, the CDR3 is TGTGTCTACTTGCAGGGGTCGGGGGGCTATGGCTACACCTTC.

With regard to this clonotype: One end of the junction fails to match germline, which may point to a read error. The V and J genes are TRBV7-2 and TRBJ1-5, with D tentatively TRBD1 (5 bases). This CDR3 has 17 amino acids. Germline-derived CDR1 and CDR2 are SGHTA and FQGNSA. CDR3 sequence reads: CASSHRTAGGGNEPQHF. The DNA of the CDR3 is TGTGCCAGCAGCCACAGGACGGCGGGAGGTGGCAATGAGCCCCAGCATTTT.

As regards this clonotype: The junction and the germline gene differ at one end; a read error may be behind it. This chain links TRBV9 with TRBJ1-6; D is ambiguous. The length of the CDR3 is 15 residues. Germline CDR1 SGDLS, CDR2 YYNGEE. Here the CDR3 reads CASSQEEGLTSPPHF. As DNA, the CDR3 is TGTGCCAGCAGCCAGGAAGAAGGGTTAACTTCCCCCCCCCACTTT.

This clonotype was seen repeatedly, ten times or more. The CDR3, as DNA: TGTGCCACGACTCCGGGGGGGGACCTCACAGATACGCAGTATTTT. This sequence encodes CATTPGGDLTDTQYF. The chain recombines TRBV24-1 with TRBJ2-3; 8 nucleotides agree with TRBD2. The germline gives CDR1 KGHDR, CDR2 SFDVKD. The V gene end was trimmed by 10 bases and the J gene end by 2 bases; junction bases not matched to a gene: 10. The CDR3 has 15 amino acids.

At least ten counts were recorded for this clonotype. A much larger clonotype is one base distant, so this may be a read error. The chain combines TRBV5-1 with TRBJ1-6; D is undetermined. The V end was cut by 3 bases, the J end by 8 bases, with 9 bases between. The CDR3 sequence is 13 residues long. CDR1 and CDR2 (germline): SGHRS, YFSETQ. CDR3 nucleotides: TGCGCCAGCAGCTCGTTCTCGGATTCACCCCTCCACTTT. It specifies CASSSFSDSPLHF.

Concerning this clonotype itself: A read error may be the cause here, since a much bigger clone is one base away. J is TRBJ2-7 and V is TRBV19, with D unclear. Germline assignment: CDR1 LNHDA and CDR2 SQIVND (reference sequence). CDR3 length equals 14 residues. CDR3 DNA sequence: TGTGCCAGTAGTATAGGGGTTCCCCCCTACGAGCAGCACTTC. Translated: CASSIGVPPYEQHF.

This clonotype was detected ten times or more. J is TRBJ2-5 and V is TRBV4-1; a possible D gene is TRBD2 (5 bases). The germline V and J ends were trimmed by 0 bases and 1 base, with 18 bases remaining between them. The CDR3 is made up of 18 amino acids. Germline CDR1 is MGHRA and CDR2 is YSYEKL. This chain's CDR3 is CASSQDLSAPAGQETQYF. The CDR3 DNA is TGCGCCAGCAGCCAAGATCTCTCAGCGCCGGCGGGCCAAGAGACCCAGTACTTC.

There are many counts of this clonotype. This chain joins TRBV10-1 and TRBJ1-4; D gene ambiguous. V was shortened by 3 bases and J by 4 bases, with 6 bases between the two germline ends. CDR3 length: 13 residues. Germline V gene sequence: CDR1 WNHNN, CDR2 SYGVQD (reference sequence). This CDR3 is CASSDSLNEKLFF. CDR3 in DNA: TGCGCCAGCAGTGACAGCCTTAATGAAAAACTGTTTTTT.

This clonotype was observed a few times. J is TRBJ1-1 and V is TRBV29-1; the match to TRBD1 covers 7 bases. V dropped 5 bases and J dropped 6; count of bases not matched to a gene: 9. There are 13 residues in the CDR3. The germline gives CDR1 SQVTM, CDR2 ANQGSEA. The CDR3, as DNA: TGCAGCGTTTGCCAGGGGGTTGGGGCTGAAGCTTTCTTT. Translation gives CSVCQGVGAEAFF.

The rearrangement links TRBV5-1 to TRBJ1-1, with D hard to call. Germline V CDR1 and CDR2: SGHRS, YFSETQ. V lost 4 bases and J lost 5, with 9 bases in between. This CDR3 region has 12 residues. The CDR3 loop is CASSPFGTEAFF. The CDR3 DNA reads TGCGCCAGCAGCCCTTTTGGTACTGAAGCTTTCTTT.

This clonotype was found once. The genes are TRBV7-9 and TRBJ2-2, with a tentative D call TRBD2 (6 bases). V was shortened by 5 bases and J by 5 bases, with 24 bases between the two germline ends. This CDR3 spans 18 amino acids. Germline CDR1 reads SEHNR; CDR2 reads FQNEAQ (reference sequence). The chain's CDR3 is CASSQDAERRGRTGELFF. CDR3 coding DNA: TGTGCCAGCAGCCAAGACGCGGAGAGGAGGGGAAGGACCGGGGAGCTGTTTTTT. Looking up the rest from reference TRBV7-9 and TRBJ2-2 gives the full variable domain: DTGVSQNPRHKITKRGQNVTFRCDPISEHNRLYWYRQTLGQGPEFLTYFQNEAQLEKSRLLSDRFSAERPKGSFSTLEIQRTEQGDSAMYLCASSQDAERRGRTGELFFGEGSRLTVL.

This clonotype was recorded many times. The chain recombines TRBV27 with TRBJ1-6, with 9 bases matching TRBD1. CDR3 length: 16 residues. V was clipped by 4 bases and J by 10 bases; unmatched bases: 11. The V gene's germline CDR1 is MNHEY and CDR2 SMNVEV (reference sequence). In DNA form, the CDR3 reads TGTGCCAGCAGTTCCGACGCCGGGACAGGGAACTCACCCCTCCACTTT. This encodes CASSSDAGTGNSPLHF.

This clonotype was picked up many times. V and J are TRBV4-1 and TRBJ2-3; D may correspond to TRBD1 or TRBD2 (6 bases each). CDR3 length: 16 residues. Trimming took 0 bases from V and 2 from J, leaving 12 bases between them. Germline V lookup: CDR1 MGHRA, CDR2 YSYEKL. The CDR3 DNA follows: TGCGCCAGCAGCCAAGAAAACGGGGGCATCACAGATACGCAGTATTTT. This sequence encodes CASSQENGGITDTQYF.

This clonotype was seen a few times. A much larger clone sits a single nucleotide away, making a read error possible. The V and J genes are TRBV12-3 or TRBV12-4 and TRBJ2-6; 9 bases align to TRBD1. The CDR3 consists of 18 residues. The junction had 9 bases not matched to a gene; V was cut back by 6 bases and J by 0 bases. The CDR3 reads CASSHTGGRGSGANVLTF. The CDR3 DNA follows: TGTGCCAGCAGCCACACAGGGGGCCGGGGCTCTGGGGCCAACGTCCTGACTTTC.

Comment on this clonotype: At one of its ends the junction is not consistent with the germline gene, which may arise from a read error. V and J are TRBV9 and TRBJ2-1, with TRBD1 matching 10 bases. Per the germline V gene, CDR1 is SGDLS and CDR2 is YYNGEE. CDR3 length: 15 residues. The CDR3 DNA sequence: TGTGCCAGCGGCGTCGGACAGGGGGTGGACGATGAGCAGTTCTTC. It encodes CASGVGQGVDDEQFF.